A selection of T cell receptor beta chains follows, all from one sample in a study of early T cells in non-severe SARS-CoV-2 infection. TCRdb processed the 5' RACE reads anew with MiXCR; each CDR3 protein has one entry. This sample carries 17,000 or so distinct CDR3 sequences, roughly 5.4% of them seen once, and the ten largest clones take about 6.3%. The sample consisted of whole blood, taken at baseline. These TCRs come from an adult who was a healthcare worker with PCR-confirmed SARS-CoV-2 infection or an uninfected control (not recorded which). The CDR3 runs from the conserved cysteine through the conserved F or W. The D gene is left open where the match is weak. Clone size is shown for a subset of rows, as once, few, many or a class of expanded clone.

CASSLFRDSNNSPLHF	TGTGCCAGCAGCTTGTTCCGGGACTCTAATAATTCACCCCTCCACTTT	TRBJ1-6	NA	medium-sized	TRBV7-6
CASRAYSNEQFF	TGTGCCAGTCGGGCTTATTCCAATGAGCAGTTCTTC	TRBJ2-1	NA	few	TRBV19
CASSAEGGYNEQFF	TGTGCCAGCTCTGCGGAGGGTGGCTACAATGAGCAGTTCTTC	TRBJ2-1	NA	many	TRBV18
CASSTGSSFVGTDTQYF	TGTGCCAGCAGCACAGGCTCGTCGTTTGTGGGCACAGATACGCAGTATTTT	TRBJ2-3	NA	NA	TRBV7-3
CSPSVRAPGIYGYTF	TGCAGTCCTAGTGTTAGGGCCCCAGGCATCTATGGCTACACCTTC	TRBJ1-2	NA	many	TRBV20-1
CAPTGNMNTEAFF	TGTGCCCCCACGGGAAACATGAACACTGAAGCTTTCTTT	TRBJ1-1	NA	many	TRBV7-9
CASSEGLHAEAFF	TGTGCCAGCAGCGAGGGACTCCACGCTGAAGCTTTCTTT	TRBJ1-1	NA	many	TRBV9
CASSQAGGNQPQHF	TGTGCCAGCAGCCAAGCTGGGGGCAATCAGCCCCAGCATTTT	TRBJ1-5	NA	many	TRBV3-1
CASSQTGQRGSPLHF	TGTGCCAGCAGCCAGACGGGACAGCGGGGATCACCCCTCCACTTT	TRBJ1-6	TRBD1	few	TRBV7-9
CASSIRVGGWGQPQHF	TGTGCCAGCAGTATCCGAGTGGGAGGTTGGGGTCAGCCCCAGCATTTT	TRBJ1-5	NA	NA	TRBV12-3/TRBV12-4
CASSLGRFGTDTQYF	TGCGCCAGCAGCTTGGGGAGGTTTGGGACAGATACGCAGTATTTT	TRBJ2-3	NA	NA	TRBV5-1
CSATRDRAEKLFF	TGCAGTGCTACCAGGGACCGCGCGGAAAAACTGTTTTTT	TRBJ1-4	NA	medium-sized	TRBV20-1
CASSLGLAGYIEQFF	TGTGCCAGCAGCCTCGGACTAGCGGGGTATATTGAGCAGTTCTTC	TRBJ2-1	TRBD2	many	TRBV7-3
CASSPRTEWAYNEQFF	TGTGCCAGCAGCCCTCGGACGGAATGGGCCTACAATGAGCAGTTCTTC	TRBJ2-1	NA	NA	TRBV11-1
CASSLGHMNTGELFF	TGTGCCAGCAGTTTGGGACACATGAACACCGGGGAGCTGTTTTTT	TRBJ2-2	NA	many	TRBV27
CASSKGAGYTF	TGTGCCAGCAGCAAAGGGGCAGGCTACACCTTC	TRBJ1-2	NA	many	TRBV21-1
CASSRSTLAYGYTF	TGTGCCAGCAGCCGCAGTACCCTAGCCTATGGCTACACCTTC	TRBJ1-2	NA	many	TRBV11-2
CASSLAGTDAYTF	TGCGCCAGCAGCTTAGCCGGGACAGATGCCTACACCTTC	TRBJ1-2	TRBD1	many	TRBV5-1
CASRKGGGANVLTF	TGCGCCAGCAGGAAGGGCGGTGGGGCCAACGTCCTGACTTTC	TRBJ2-6	NA	many	TRBV5-1
CASRRGLSYNEQFF	TGTGCCAGCAGACGGGGCCTCTCCTACAATGAGCAGTTCTTC	TRBJ2-1	NA	NA	TRBV3-1
CASSVGTSGGANEQFF	TGTGCCAGCAGCGTAGGGACTAGCGGGGGGGCCAATGAGCAGTTCTTC	TRBJ2-1	TRBD2	many	TRBV9
CASSQDLTREAFF	TGTGCCAGCAGCCAAGACTTGACCCGAGAAGCTTTCTTT	TRBJ1-1	NA	many	TRBV3-1
CASRLASGGTYEQYF	TGTGCCAGCAGGCTAGCTAGCGGGGGAACCTACGAGCAGTACTTC	TRBJ2-7	TRBD2	many	TRBV7-2
CASHLAGLGGNQPQHF	TGCGCCAGCCACCTTGCGGGGTTGGGGGGAAATCAGCCCCAGCATTTT	TRBJ1-5	NA	many	TRBV10-1
CSVMSTAAYEQYF	TGCAGCGTTATGAGTACAGCAGCCTACGAGCAGTACTTC	TRBJ2-7	NA	many	TRBV29-1
CASSLGTRSSYEQYF	TGCGCCAGCAGCTTGGGCACTAGGAGCTCCTACGAGCAGTACTTC	TRBJ2-7	NA	many	TRBV5-1
CATSDFRWPGESYGYTF	TGTGCCACCAGTGATTTCCGTTGGCCGGGGGAGAGCTATGGCTACACCTTC	TRBJ1-2	NA	medium-sized	TRBV24-1
CAGTSGDNNEQFF	TGTGCCGGGACTAGCGGGGATAACAATGAGCAGTTCTTC	TRBJ2-1	TRBD2	medium-sized	TRBV6-1
CSASPPTGTNTEAFF	TGCAGTGCTAGTCCTCCGACAGGGACGAACACTGAAGCTTTCTTT	TRBJ1-1	TRBD1	medium-sized	TRBV20-1
CAWSSAGSGPSPLHF	TGTGCCTGGAGTAGCGCAGGTTCAGGACCATCACCCCTCCACTTT	TRBJ1-6	NA	many	TRBV30
CSVSGGPAKNIQYF	TGCAGCGTTTCCGGGGGACCAGCCAAAAACATTCAGTACTTC	TRBJ2-4	NA	many	TRBV29-1
CSAAGQSRAKNIQYF	TGCAGTGCTGCAGGACAGTCTAGAGCCAAAAACATTCAGTACTTC	TRBJ2-4	NA	many	TRBV20-1
CASRQMGQGGETQYF	TGCGCCAGCAGACAAATGGGACAGGGAGGCGAGACCCAGTACTTC	TRBJ2-5	TRBD1	many	TRBV5-1
CASSQGWARSKNTEAFF	TGCGCCAGCAGCCAAGGTTGGGCCAGATCGAAGAACACTGAAGCTTTCTTT	TRBJ1-1	NA	many	TRBV4-1
CSVGRQGRIDTEAFF	TGCAGCGTTGGCCGACAGGGGAGGATCGACACTGAAGCTTTCTTT	TRBJ1-1	TRBD1	many	TRBV29-1
CASSQVGTGGEQFF	TGCGCCAGCAGCCAAGTTGGGACAGGGGGTGAGCAGTTCTTC	TRBJ2-1	TRBD1	many	TRBV4-1
CASSPGTGGGLKTQYF	TGTGCCAGCAGCCCCGGGACAGGAGGGGGCCTGAAGACCCAGTACTTC	TRBJ2-5	TRBD1	many	TRBV9
CASSPEIAGYEQYF	TGCGCCAGCAGCCCTGAGATAGCGGGCTACGAGCAGTACTTC	TRBJ2-7	TRBD2	many	TRBV5-1
CASSLGPEQFF	TGCGCCAGCAGCTTGGGCCCGGAGCAGTTCTTC	TRBJ2-1	NA	many	TRBV5-1
CASSTRTGHLMAPDTQYF	TGTGCCAGCAGCACCCGGACAGGGCACCTTATGGCGCCCGATACGCAGTATTTT	TRBJ2-3	TRBD1	NA	TRBV11-2
CAISESLKSSYNEQFF	TGTGCCATCAGTGAGTCCCTGAAGAGCTCCTACAATGAGCAGTTCTTC	TRBJ2-1	NA	NA	TRBV10-3
CSSRQGAGETQYF	TGCAGCTCCCGACAGGGGGCAGGGGAGACCCAGTACTTC	TRBJ2-5	TRBD1	many	TRBV29-1
CASSSGGPYEQYF	TGTGCCAGCAGCTCTGGGGGGCCGTACGAGCAGTACTTC	TRBJ2-7	NA	many	TRBV11-1
CASRERSGARFNEQFF	TGTGCCAGCAGAGAGCGTAGCGGGGCTAGGTTTAATGAGCAGTTCTTC	TRBJ2-1	TRBD2	many	TRBV6-5
CASSTATGAGTEAFF	TGTGCCAGCAGCACCGCGACAGGGGCGGGCACTGAAGCTTTCTTT	TRBJ1-1	TRBD1	many	TRBV7-9
CASSHGIEQYF	TGTGCCAGCAGTCACGGTATAGAGCAGTACTTC	TRBJ2-7	NA	few	TRBV11-2
CASSSTVDGQAFF	TGCGCCAGCAGCTCCACCGTGGACGGGCAGGCTTTCTTT	TRBJ1-1	NA	many	TRBV5-1
CASIPDRVSNQPQHF	TGTGCCAGTATCCCGGACAGGGTAAGCAATCAGCCCCAGCATTTT	TRBJ1-5	TRBD1	few	TRBV19
CSARDARGGDTQYF	TGCAGTGCTAGGGATGCGAGAGGGGGAGATACGCAGTATTTT	TRBJ2-3	NA	many	TRBV20-1
CSAREVVGPVSYNEQFF	TGCAGTGCTAGAGAGGTGGTAGGGCCTGTCTCCTACAATGAGCAGTTCTTC	TRBJ2-1	NA	many	TRBV20-1
CASSPRSSSLGTGELFF	TGTGCCAGCAGCCCTCGTAGTTCATCCCTGGGCACCGGGGAGCTGTTTTTT	TRBJ2-2	NA	many	TRBV7-6
CAISASPGGNSPLHF	TGTGCCATCAGTGCCTCCCCGGGGGGGAATTCACCCCTCCACTTT	TRBJ1-6	NA	many	TRBV10-3
CASSLKRQGAADTQYF	TGCGCCAGCAGCTTGAAGCGACAGGGGGCCGCAGATACGCAGTATTTT	TRBJ2-3	TRBD1	many	TRBV5-1
CASSVGLTRAINEQFF	TGTGCCAGCAGCGTTGGTTTGACCCGGGCGATTAATGAGCAGTTCTTC	TRBJ2-1	NA	many	TRBV9